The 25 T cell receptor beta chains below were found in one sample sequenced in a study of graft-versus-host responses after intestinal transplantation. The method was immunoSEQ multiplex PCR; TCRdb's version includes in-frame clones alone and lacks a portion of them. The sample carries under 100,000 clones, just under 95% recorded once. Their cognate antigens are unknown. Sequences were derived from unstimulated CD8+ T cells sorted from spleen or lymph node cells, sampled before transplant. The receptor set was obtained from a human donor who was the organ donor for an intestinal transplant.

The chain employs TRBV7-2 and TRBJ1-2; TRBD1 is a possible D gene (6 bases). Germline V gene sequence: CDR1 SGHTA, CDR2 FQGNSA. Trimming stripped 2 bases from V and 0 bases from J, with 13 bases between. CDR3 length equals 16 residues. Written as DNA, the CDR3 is TGTGCCAGCAGCTTATTAGGGGGTCCCTCTAACTATGGCTACACCTTC. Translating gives CASSLLGGPSNYGYTF. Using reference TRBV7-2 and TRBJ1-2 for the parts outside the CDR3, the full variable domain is GAGVSQSPSNKVTEKGKDVELRCDPISGHTALYWYRQSLGQGLEFLIYFQGNSAPDKSGLPSDRFSAERTGGSVSTLTIQRTQQEDSAVYLCASSLLGGPSNYGYTFGSGTRLTVV.

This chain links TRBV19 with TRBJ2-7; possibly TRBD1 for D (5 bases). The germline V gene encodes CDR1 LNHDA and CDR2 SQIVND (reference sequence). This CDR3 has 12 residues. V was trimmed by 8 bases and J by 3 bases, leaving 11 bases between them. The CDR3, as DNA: TGTGCCAGTGGGCAGGGATTCTACGAGCAGTACTTC. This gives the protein CASGQGFYEQYF.

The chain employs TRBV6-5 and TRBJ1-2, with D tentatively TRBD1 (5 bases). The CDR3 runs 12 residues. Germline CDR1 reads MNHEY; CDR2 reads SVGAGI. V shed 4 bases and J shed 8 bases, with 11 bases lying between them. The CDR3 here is CASSLDRNGYTF. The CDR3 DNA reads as TGTGCCAGCAGTTTAGACAGAAACGGCTACACCTTC.

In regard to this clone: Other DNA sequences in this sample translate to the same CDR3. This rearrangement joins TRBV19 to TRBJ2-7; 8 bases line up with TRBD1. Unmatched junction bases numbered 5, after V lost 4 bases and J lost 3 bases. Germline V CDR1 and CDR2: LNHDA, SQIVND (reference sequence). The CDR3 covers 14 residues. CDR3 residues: CASSTGTGGYEQYF. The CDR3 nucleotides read TGTGCCAGTAGTACAGGGACAGGAGGCTACGAGCAGTACTTC.

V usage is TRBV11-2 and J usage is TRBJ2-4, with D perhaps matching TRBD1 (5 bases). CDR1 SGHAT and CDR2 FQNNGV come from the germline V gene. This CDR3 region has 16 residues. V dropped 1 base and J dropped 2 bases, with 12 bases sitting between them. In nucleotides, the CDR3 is TGTGCCAGCAGCTTAGCAGGGATTGTGTCCAAAAACATTCAGTACTTC. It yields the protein CASSLAGIVSKNIQYF.

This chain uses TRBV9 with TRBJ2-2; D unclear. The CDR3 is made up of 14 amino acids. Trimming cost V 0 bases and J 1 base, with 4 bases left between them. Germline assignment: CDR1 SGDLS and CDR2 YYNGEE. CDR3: CASSVGGNTGELFF. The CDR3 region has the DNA TGTGCCAGCAGCGTAGGCGGGAACACCGGGGAGCTGTTTTTT.

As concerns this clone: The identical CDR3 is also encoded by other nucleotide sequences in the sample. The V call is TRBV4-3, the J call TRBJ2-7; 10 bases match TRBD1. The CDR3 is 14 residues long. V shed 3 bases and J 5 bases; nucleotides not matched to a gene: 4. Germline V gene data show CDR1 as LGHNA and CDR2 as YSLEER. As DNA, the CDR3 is TGCGCCAGCAGCCAGGGGACAGGGGCCCACGAGCAGTACTTC. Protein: CASSQGTGAHEQYF.

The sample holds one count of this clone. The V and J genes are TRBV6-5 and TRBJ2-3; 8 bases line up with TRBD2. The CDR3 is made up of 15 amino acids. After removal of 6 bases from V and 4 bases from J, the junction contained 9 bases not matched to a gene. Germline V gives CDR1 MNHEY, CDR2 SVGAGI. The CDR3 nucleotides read TGTGCCAGCAGCTCGGCGGCGGGGGGCGCAGATACGCAGTATTTT. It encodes CASSSAAGGADTQYF.

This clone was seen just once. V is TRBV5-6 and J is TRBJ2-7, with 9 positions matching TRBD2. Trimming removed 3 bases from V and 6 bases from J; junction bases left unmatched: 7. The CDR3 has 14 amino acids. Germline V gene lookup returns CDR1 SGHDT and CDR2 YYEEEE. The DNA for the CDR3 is TGTGCCAGCAGCTCGGGCCTAGCGGGGATCGAGCAGTACTTC. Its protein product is CASSSGLAGIEQYF.

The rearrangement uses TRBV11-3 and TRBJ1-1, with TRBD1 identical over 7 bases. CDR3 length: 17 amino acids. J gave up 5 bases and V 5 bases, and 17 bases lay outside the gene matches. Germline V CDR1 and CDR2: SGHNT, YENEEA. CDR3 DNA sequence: TGTGCCAGCAGCCTTAGGGGAACAAGGGGGCTGGGGACTGAAGCTTTCTTT. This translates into CASSLRGTRGLGTEAFF. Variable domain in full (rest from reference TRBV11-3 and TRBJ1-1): EAGVVQSPRYKIIEKKQPVAFWCNPISGHNTLYWYLQNLGQGPELLIRYENEEAVDDSQLPKDRFSAERLKGVDSTLKIQPAELGDSAVYLCASSLRGTRGLGTEAFFGQGTRLTVV.

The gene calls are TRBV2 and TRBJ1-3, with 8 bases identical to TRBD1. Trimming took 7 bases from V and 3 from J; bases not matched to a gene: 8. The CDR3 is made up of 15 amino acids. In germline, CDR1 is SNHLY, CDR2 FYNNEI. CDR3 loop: CASTGQGADGNTIYF. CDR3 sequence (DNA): TGTGCCAGCACTGGTCAGGGGGCGGATGGAAACACCATATATTTT.

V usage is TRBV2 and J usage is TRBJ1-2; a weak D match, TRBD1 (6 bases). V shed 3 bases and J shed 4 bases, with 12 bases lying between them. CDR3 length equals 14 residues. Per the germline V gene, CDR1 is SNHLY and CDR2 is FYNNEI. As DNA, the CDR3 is TGTGCCAGCAGTGAGGCAGGGGTTGGCTATGGCTACACCTTC. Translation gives CASSEAGVGYGYTF. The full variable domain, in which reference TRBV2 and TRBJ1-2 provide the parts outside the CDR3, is EPEVTQTPSHQVTQMGQEVILRCVPISNHLYFYWYRQILGQKVEFLVSFYNNEISEKSEIFDDQFSVERPDGSNFTLKIRSTKLEDSAMYFCASSEAGVGYGYTFGSGTRLTVV.

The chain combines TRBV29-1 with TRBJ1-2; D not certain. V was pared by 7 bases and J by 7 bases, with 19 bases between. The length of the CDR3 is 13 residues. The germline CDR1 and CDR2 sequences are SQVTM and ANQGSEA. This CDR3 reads CSAPLHGWSGYTF. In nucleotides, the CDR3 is TGCAGCGCCCCCTTGCACGGGTGGAGTGGCTACACCTTC. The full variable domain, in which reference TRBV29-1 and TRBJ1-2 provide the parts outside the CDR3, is SAVISQKPSRDICQRGTSLTIQCQVDSQVTMMFWYRQQPGQSLTLIATANQGSEATYESGFVIDKFPISRPNLTFSTLTVSNMSPEDSSIYLCSAPLHGWSGYTFGSGTRLTVV.

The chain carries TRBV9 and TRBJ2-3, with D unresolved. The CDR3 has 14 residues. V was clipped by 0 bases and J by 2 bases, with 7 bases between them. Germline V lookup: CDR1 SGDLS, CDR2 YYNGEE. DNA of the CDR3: TGTGCCAGCAGCGTAGACGGTTTCACAGATACGCAGTATTTT. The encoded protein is CASSVDGFTDTQYF.

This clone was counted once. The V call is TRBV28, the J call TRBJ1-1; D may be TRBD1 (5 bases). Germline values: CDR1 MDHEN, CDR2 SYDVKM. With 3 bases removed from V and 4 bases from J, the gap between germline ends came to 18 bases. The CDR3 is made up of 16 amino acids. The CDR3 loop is CASSFPSTGEATEAFF. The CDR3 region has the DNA TGTGCCAGCAGTTTCCCTTCTACAGGTGAGGCCACTGAAGCTTTCTTT.

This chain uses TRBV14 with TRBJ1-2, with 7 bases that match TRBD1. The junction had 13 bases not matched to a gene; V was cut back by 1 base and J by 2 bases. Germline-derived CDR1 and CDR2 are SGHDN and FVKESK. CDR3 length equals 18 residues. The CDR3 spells CASSQGDPWDRENYGYTF. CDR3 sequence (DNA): TGTGCCAGCAGCCAAGGGGACCCTTGGGACAGAGAAAACTATGGCTACACCTTC.

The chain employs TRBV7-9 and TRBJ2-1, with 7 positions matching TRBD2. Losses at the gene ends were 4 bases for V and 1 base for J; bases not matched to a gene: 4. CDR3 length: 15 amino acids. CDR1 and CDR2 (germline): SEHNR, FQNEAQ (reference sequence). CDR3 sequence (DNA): TGTGCCAGCAGCTCGGGGAGGGAATCCTACAATGAGCAGTTCTTC. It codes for CASSSGRESYNEQFF.

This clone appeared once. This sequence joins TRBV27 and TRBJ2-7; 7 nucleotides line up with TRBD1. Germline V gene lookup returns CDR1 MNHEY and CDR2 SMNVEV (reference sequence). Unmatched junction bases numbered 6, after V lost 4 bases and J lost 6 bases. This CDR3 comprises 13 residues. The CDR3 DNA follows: TGTGCCAGCAGTTCCCAGGGGGACGGCGAGCAGTACTTC. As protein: CASSSQGDGEQYF.

The CDR3 region is CASSDSSGSYEQYF. For the CDR3, the DNA is TGTGCCAGCAGCGATTCTAGCGGATCCTACGAGCAGTACTTC. The rearrangement joins TRBV11-3 to TRBJ2-5, with 7 positions matching TRBD2. Gene TRBJ2-7 matches the end of the DNA better, so the J call may be wrong. CDR1 is SGHNT, CDR2 YENEEA, per germline. This CDR3 is 14 amino acids long.

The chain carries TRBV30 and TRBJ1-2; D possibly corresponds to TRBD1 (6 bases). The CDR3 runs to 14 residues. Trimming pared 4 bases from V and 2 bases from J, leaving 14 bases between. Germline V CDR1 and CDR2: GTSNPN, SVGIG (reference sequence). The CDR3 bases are TGTGCCTGGACTCCGGACAGTCTGAACTATGGCTACACCTTC. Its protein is CAWTPDSLNYGYTF.

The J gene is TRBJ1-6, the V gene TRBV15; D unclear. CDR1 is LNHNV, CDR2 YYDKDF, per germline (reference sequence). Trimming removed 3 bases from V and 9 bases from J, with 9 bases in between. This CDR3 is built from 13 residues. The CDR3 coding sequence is TGTGCCACCAGCAGGCCGGGATCTTCACCCCTCCACTTT. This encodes CATSRPGSSPLHF. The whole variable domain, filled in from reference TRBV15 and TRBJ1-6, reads DAMVIQNPRYQVTQFGKPVTLSCSQTLNHNVMYWYQQKSSQAPKLLFHYYDKDFNNEADTPDNFQSRRPNTSFCFLDIRSPGLGDTAMYLCATSRPGSSPLHFGNGTRLTVT.

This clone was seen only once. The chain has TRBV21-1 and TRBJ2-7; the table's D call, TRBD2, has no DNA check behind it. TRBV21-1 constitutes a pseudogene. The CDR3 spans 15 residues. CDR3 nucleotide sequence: TGTGCCAGCAGCAAAGGCCTTTGGGGAGGGTACGAGCAGTACTTC. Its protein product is CASSKGLWGGYEQYF.

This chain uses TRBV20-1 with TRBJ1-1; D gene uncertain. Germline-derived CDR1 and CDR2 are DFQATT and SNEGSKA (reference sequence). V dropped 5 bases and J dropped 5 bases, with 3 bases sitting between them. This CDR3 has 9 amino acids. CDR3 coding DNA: TGCAGTGCTCAGACTGAAGCTTTCTTT. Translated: CSAQTEAFF.

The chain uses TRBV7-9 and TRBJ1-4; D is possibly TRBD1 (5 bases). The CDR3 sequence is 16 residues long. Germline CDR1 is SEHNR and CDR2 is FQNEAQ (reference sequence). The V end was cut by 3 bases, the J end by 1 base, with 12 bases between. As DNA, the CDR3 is TGTGCCAGCAGCTTCCGCGGGGGTAGAACTAATGAAAAACTGTTTTTT. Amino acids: CASSFRGGRTNEKLFF.

The CDR3 loop is CASSLGRRGLDEQYF. CDR3 nucleotide sequence: TGCGCCAGCAGCTTGGGGCGTAGGGGGCTCGACGAGCAGTACTTC. The genes are TRBV5-1 and TRBJ2-7; 7 bases map to TRBD1. The CDR3 totals 15 residues. Germline CDR1 is SGHRS and CDR2 is YFSETQ. V was pared by 0 bases and J by 5 bases, with 8 bases of the junction left unmatched.